This T cell receptor beta chain was observed in a study of T cell responses to AZD1222 COVID-19 vaccine. Whole-study findings and limits: Seropositive status at baseline applied to only six AZD1222 recipients.

Trimming took 7 bases from V and 3 from J; bases not matched to a gene: 8. The CDR3 length is 14 residues. Looked up from germline, CDR1 is SGHRS and CDR2 is YFSETQ. This table comes from immunoSEQ multiplex PCR, and its TCRdb copy is limited to in-frame clones, with some not included. The repertoire includes approximately 150,000 clones, 90% of them detected once, and less than 3% sits in the top ten. As for this clone: Its matching antigen is unknown.

This TCR came from an adult in good health. Source: peripheral blood, taken on day 0 of AZD1222 vaccination. This chain connects TRBV5-1 to TRBJ1-1, with TRBD1 matching over 8 bases. CDR3 nucleotides: TGCGCCAGCGGGAATGGACAGGGCCACACTGAAGCTTTCTTT. Translation: CASGNGQGHTEAFF.